A selection of T cell receptor beta chains follows, all from one sample in a study of T cell responses to AZD1222 COVID-19 vaccine. The assay was immunoSEQ multiplex PCR, and TCRdb's table has in-frame clones only and misses some. Of roughly 150,000 clones listed, approximately 92% are singletons. The specimen was peripheral blood, collected on day 0 of AZD1222 vaccination. The source is an adult in good health. CDR3s include the opening cysteine and the closing phenylalanine or tryptophan. The D gene is left open where the match is weak. Some rows mark clone size as missing; the rest say once, few, many or name a class of expanded clone.

NA	TRBV7-9	TRBJ1-3	NA	CASSPIGGAYGNTIYF	TGTGCCAGCAGCCCCATAGGTGGGGCGTATGGAAACACCATATATTTT
once	TRBV4-1	TRBJ1-6	TRBD1	CASSQERQGGNSPLHF	TGCGCCAGCAGCCAAGAGAGACAGGGGGGCAATTCACCCCTCCACTTT
NA	TRBV5-1	TRBJ2-7	TRBD2	CASSFRAGTSQSSYEQYF	TGCGCCAGCAGCTTTCGAGCGGGGACTTCCCAATCCTCCTACGAGCAGTACTTC
NA	TRBV7-9	TRBJ1-6	NA	CASSLLGGGPSSPLHF	TGTGCCAGCAGCTTATTGGGGGGGGGCCCAAGTTCACCCCTCCACTTT
NA	TRBV27	TRBJ1-1	TRBD1	CASSSRRGPGTEAFF	TGTGCCAGCAGTTCGCGCAGGGGGCCGGGCACTGAAGCTTTCTTT
NA	TRBV10-1	TRBJ2-1	TRBD1	CASSLSGGNEQFF	TGCGCCAGCAGCCTCTCAGGGGGCAATGAGCAGTTCTTC
NA	TRBV27	TRBJ1-2	TRBD1	CASSLGQGAGYGYTF	TGTGCCAGCAGTCTAGGACAGGGGGCCGGCTATGGCTACACCTTC
once	TRBV6-5	TRBJ1-5	NA	CASSSRDPTVNQPQHF	TGTGCCAGCAGTTCCCGGGACCCGACAGTCAATCAGCCCCAGCATTTT
NA	TRBV7-9	TRBJ1-3	NA	CASSPGAGPRLGNTIYF	TGTGCCAGCAGCCCCGGGGCAGGCCCGCGCCTTGGAAACACCATATATTTT
NA	TRBV30	TRBJ1-2	NA	CAWSVPFRGYTF	TGTGCCTGGAGTGTCCCCTTTAGGGGCTACACCTTC
NA	TRBV6-5	TRBJ1-1	TRBD1	CASSYRTGGYTEAFF	TGTGCCAGCAGTTACAGGACAGGGGGCTACACTGAAGCTTTCTTT
NA	TRBV29-1	TRBJ1-3	TRBD1	CSVERQGTGNTIYF	TGCAGCGTTGAACGACAGGGGACTGGAAACACCATATATTTT
NA	TRBV3-1/TRBV3-2	TRBJ1-2	NA	CASSLAWGGYGYTF	TGTGCCAGCAGCCTAGCGTGGGGGGGCTATGGCTACACCTTC
NA	TRBV6-5	TRBJ1-6	TRBD1	CASSLGQGVNSPLHF	TGTGCCAGCAGTTTAGGGCAGGGGGTTAATTCACCCCTCCACTTT
NA	TRBV3-1/TRBV3-2	TRBJ1-1	NA	CASSQDLDGNTEAFF	TGTGCCAGCAGCCAAGATCTCGACGGAAACACTGAAGCTTTCTTT
NA	TRBV5-1	TRBJ2-7	NA	CASSLSGLVYEQYF	TGCGCCAGCAGCCTAAGCGGGCTGGTCTACGAGCAGTACTTC
NA	TRBV19	TRBJ1-5	NA	CASSIARDQPQHF	TGTGCCAGTAGTATAGCAAGGGATCAGCCCCAGCATTTT
NA	TRBV19	TRBJ1-1	TRBD1	CASSKWTGVNTEAFF	TGTGCCAGTAGTAAGTGGACAGGGGTGAACACTGAAGCTTTCTTT
NA	TRBV27	TRBJ2-1	TRBD2	CASRRLAGGNEQFF	TGTGCCAGCAGAAGGCTAGCGGGAGGAAATGAGCAGTTCTTC
NA	TRBV20-1	TRBJ1-5	NA	CSASVGADQPQHF	TGCAGTGCTAGTGTGGGGGCAGATCAGCCCCAGCATTTT
NA	TRBV27	TRBJ1-2	TRBD1	CASRDRGSYGYTF	TGTGCCAGCAGGGACAGGGGAAGCTATGGCTACACCTTC
NA	TRBV20-1	TRBJ2-7	NA	CSASIGLTSYEQYF	TGCAGTGCTAGTATCGGGCTTACGTCCTACGAGCAGTACTTC
NA	TRBV7-9	TRBJ1-1	NA	CASSTMGGSTEAFF	TGTGCCAGCAGCACTATGGGGGGGAGCACTGAAGCTTTCTTT
NA	TRBV19	TRBJ1-2	NA	CASRKTQGNYGYTF	TGTGCCAGTAGGAAAACACAGGGTAACTATGGCTACACCTTC
NA	TRBV29-1	TRBJ2-5	TRBD2	CSPRGEGGEETQYF	TGCAGCCCCCGGGGGGAGGGCGGAGAGGAGACCCAGTACTTC
NA	TRBV6-1	TRBJ1-5	NA	CASSEWGTRNQPQHF	TGTGCCAGCAGTGAATGGGGGACCCGCAATCAGCCCCAGCATTTT
NA	TRBV7-3	TRBJ2-1	TRBD1	CASSPQDRGANEQFF	TGTGCCAGCAGCCCTCAAGACAGGGGGGCAAATGAGCAGTTCTTC
few	TRBV18	TRBJ2-1	TRBD2	CASSPMERGNEQFF	TGTGCCAGCTCACCAATGGAGCGGGGGAATGAGCAGTTCTTC
once	TRBV2	TRBJ1-5	TRBD1	CASSGQGQNQPQHF	TGTGCCAGCAGCGGACAGGGTCAAAATCAGCCCCAGCATTTT
NA	TRBV11-1	TRBJ2-1	TRBD1	CASSATGGYEQFF	TGTGCCAGCAGCGCGACAGGGGGCTATGAGCAGTTCTTC
NA	TRBV6-5	TRBJ1-5	NA	CASWSNQPQHF	TGTGCCAGCTGGAGCAATCAGCCCCAGCATTTT
NA	TRBV7-9	TRBJ1-2	NA	CASSHPSTANYGYTF	TGTGCCAGCAGCCACCCCTCGACAGCTAACTATGGCTACACCTTC
NA	TRBV19	TRBJ1-1	TRBD1	CASSIGTGSGYTEAFF	TGTGCCAGTAGTATCGGGACAGGCTCGGGCTACACTGAAGCTTTCTTT
NA	TRBV6-6	TRBJ1-5	NA	CASRSRDSNQPQHF	TGTGCCAGCAGGTCCAGGGATAGCAATCAGCCCCAGCATTTT
NA	TRBV30	TRBJ1-5	NA	CAWNGQRNQPQHF	TGTGCCTGGAATGGACAGAGAAATCAGCCCCAGCATTTT
NA	TRBV7-2	TRBJ1-1	NA	CASSVGTTEAFF	TGTGCCAGCAGCGTAGGGACGACTGAAGCTTTCTTT
NA	TRBV29-1	TRBJ1-1	NA	CSVVAATEAFF	TGCAGCGTTGTGGCGGCGACTGAAGCTTTCTTT
NA	TRBV11-3	TRBJ1-1	NA	CASSSPYMNTEAFF	TGTGCCAGCAGCTCTCCATATATGAACACTGAAGCTTTCTTT
NA	TRBV6-6	TRBJ1-4	TRBD1	CASSRNRGPTNEKLFF	TGTGCCAGCAGTCGAAACAGGGGCCCTACTAATGAAAAACTGTTTTTT